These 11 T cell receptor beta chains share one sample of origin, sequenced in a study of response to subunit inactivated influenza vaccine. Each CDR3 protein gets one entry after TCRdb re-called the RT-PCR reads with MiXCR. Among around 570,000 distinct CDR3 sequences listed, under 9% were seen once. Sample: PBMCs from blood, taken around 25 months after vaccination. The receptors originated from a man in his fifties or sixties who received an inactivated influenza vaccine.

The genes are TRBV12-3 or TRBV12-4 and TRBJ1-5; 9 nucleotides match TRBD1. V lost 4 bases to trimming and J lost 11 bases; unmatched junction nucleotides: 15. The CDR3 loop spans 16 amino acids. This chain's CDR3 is CASSYRQGERRQAQHF. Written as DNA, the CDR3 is TGTGCCAGCAGTTACAGACAGGGGGAGCGCAGGCAGGCCCAGCATTTT.

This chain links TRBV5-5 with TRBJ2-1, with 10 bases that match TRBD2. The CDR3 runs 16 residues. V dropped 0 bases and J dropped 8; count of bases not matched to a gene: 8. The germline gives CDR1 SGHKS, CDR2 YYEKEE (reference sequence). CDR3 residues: CASSLARASGSDEQFF. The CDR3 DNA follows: TGTGCCAGCAGCTTGGCCCGGGCTAGCGGGAGCGATGAGCAGTTCTTC.

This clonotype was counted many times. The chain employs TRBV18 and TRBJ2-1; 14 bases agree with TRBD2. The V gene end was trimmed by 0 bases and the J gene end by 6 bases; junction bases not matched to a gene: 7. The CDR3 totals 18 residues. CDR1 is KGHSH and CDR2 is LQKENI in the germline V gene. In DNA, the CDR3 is TGTGCCAGCTCACCACCGGGACTAGCGGGGGCAACCCCCAATGAGCAGTTCTTC. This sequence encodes CASSPPGLAGATPNEQFF. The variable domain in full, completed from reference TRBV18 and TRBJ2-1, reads NAGVMQNPRHLVRRRGQEARLRCSPMKGHSHVYWYRQLPEEGLKFMVYLQKENIIDESGMPKERFSAEFPKEGPSILRIQQVVRGDSAAYFCASSPPGLAGATPNEQFFGPGTRLTVL.

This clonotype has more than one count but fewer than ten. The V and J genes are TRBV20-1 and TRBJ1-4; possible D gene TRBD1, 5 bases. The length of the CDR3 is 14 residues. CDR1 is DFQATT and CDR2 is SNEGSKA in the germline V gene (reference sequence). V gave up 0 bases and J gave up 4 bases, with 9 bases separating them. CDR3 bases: TGCAGTGCTAGAGATGGGGGTTTTAATGAAAAACTGTTTTTT. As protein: CSARDGGFNEKLFF.

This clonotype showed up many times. The CDR3 is CASSLGGAGYGYTF. Written as DNA, the CDR3 is TGTGCCAGCAGCTTGGGGGGCGCAGGCTATGGCTACACCTTC. The J gene is TRBJ1-2, the V gene TRBV5-5; possibly TRBD1 for D (5 bases). The CDR3 sequence is 14 residues long. From germline, CDR1 is SGHKS and CDR2 YYEKEE (reference sequence). The V end was cut by 0 bases, the J end by 4 bases, with 10 bases between.

The CDR3: CASSPSLGGGAVSYNEQFF. The CDR3 DNA sequence: TGTGCCAGCAGCCCGAGCCTTGGCGGGGGGGCCGTTTCCTACAATGAGCAGTTCTTC. The chain is built from TRBV7-6 and TRBJ2-1, with TRBD2 matching over 9 bases. The CDR3 runs to 19 residues. Germline values: CDR1 SGHVS, CDR2 FNYEAQ. V trimming: 5 bases; J trimming: 1 base; junction bases outside the gene matches: 15.

For the CDR3, the DNA is TGTGCCAGCAGCCAAGATAATTTACAGGGAGGCTACGAGCAGTACTTC. Protein product: CASSQDNLQGGYEQYF. The rearrangement joins TRBV4-2 to TRBJ2-7, with D tentatively TRBD1 or TRBD2 (6 bases each). Per germline, CDR1 LGHNA and CDR2 YNFKEQ. The CDR3 spans 16 residues. The germline V and J ends were trimmed by 0 bases and 3 bases, with 15 bases remaining between them.

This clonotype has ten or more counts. CDR3: CASSLELAGGYTQYF. The CDR3 bases are TGTGCCAGCAGCTTGGAGCTAGCGGGGGGATATACGCAGTATTTT. This chain uses TRBV5-5 with TRBJ2-3; 11 nucleotides agree with TRBD2. Germline assignment: CDR1 SGHKS and CDR2 YYEKEE (reference sequence). V trimming: 0 bases; J trimming: 7 bases; junction bases outside the gene matches: 4. The length of the CDR3 is 15 residues.

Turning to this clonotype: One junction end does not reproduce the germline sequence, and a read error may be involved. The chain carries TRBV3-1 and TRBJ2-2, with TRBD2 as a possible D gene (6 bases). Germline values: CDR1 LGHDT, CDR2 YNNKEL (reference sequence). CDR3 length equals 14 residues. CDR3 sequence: CASSQFQNTGGLFF. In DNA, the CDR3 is TGTGCCAGCAGCCAATTCCAGAACACCGGGGGGCTGTTTTTT.

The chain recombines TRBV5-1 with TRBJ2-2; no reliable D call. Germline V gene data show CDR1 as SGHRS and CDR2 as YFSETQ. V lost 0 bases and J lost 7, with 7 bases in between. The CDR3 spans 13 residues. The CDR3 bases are TGCGCCAGCAGCTTGGCTAGAGGCGGGGAGCTGTTTTTT. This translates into CASSLARGGELFF.

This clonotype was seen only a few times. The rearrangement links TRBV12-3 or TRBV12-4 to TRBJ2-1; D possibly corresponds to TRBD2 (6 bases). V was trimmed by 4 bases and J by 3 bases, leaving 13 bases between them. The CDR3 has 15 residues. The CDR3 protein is CASSSSAGNYNEQFF. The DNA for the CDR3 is TGTGCCAGCAGTTCTAGCGCGGGAAACTACAATGAGCAGTTCTTC.